Sequencing of this TCR beta chain was carried out in a study of blood T cell repertoires in COVID-19. Study-level background: PBMCs, B-cell-depleted T cells, or T cells provided the cDNA or gDNA that made up the material.

Methods used by the authors: Estimates of nucleated cell counts were drawn from the amplification of reference gene primers. Assay used: immunoSEQ multiplex PCR; TCRdb lists only in-frame clones, some missing. V and J calls and clone size are given by that table; D and trimming were obtained from the DNA. The sample has around 24,000 clones, 77% seen once. The CDR3 runs 14 residues. Germline assignment: CDR1 MNHEY and CDR2 SVGAGI. Trimming removed 5 bases from V and 1 base from J, with 11 bases in between. The gene calls are TRBV6-5 and TRBJ1-1, with D tentatively TRBD1 (5 bases). Sample: peripheral blood. The sequence came from a man older than 75 with active or convalescent COVID-19. In DNA, the CDR3 is TGTGCCAGCAGTACCCGGGGGGGGAACACTGAAGCTTTCTTT. Its translation is CASSTRGGNTEAFF.